These 32 T cell receptor beta chains were sequenced from one sample in a study of T cells after yellow fever vaccination. TCRdb re-analysed the 5' RACE reads in MiXCR, keeping a single row per CDR3 protein. The table records approximately 550,000 distinct CDR3 sequences, less than 20% of them present only once. Sequences were derived from PBMCs, sampled 15 days after the yellow fever booster vaccination. These receptors were collected from a young man who received the YFV17D yellow fever vaccine.

Only a few counts were recorded for this clonotype. The chain couples TRBV12-5 to TRBJ2-1; D gene ambiguous. Between the trimmed V and J ends, which lost 4 bases and 5 bases, there was a span of 3 bases. CDR3 size: 11 residues. The germline V gene encodes CDR1 LGHNT and CDR2 FRNRAP. CDR3 DNA: TGTGCTAGTGGTTCTCACAATGAGCAGTTCTTC. It yields the protein CASGSHNEQFF.

A few counts support this clonotype. The chain uses TRBV15 and TRBJ2-6, with unresolved D. Trimming pared 0 bases from V and 0 bases from J, leaving 3 bases between. CDR1 LNHNV and CDR2 YYDKDF come from the germline V gene (reference sequence). The CDR3 totals 15 residues. The CDR3, as DNA: TGTGCCACCAGCAGAGACAACTCTGGGGCCAACGTCCTGACTTTC. It translates to CATSRDNSGANVLTF.

In its sample, this clonotype was seen a few times. V gene TRBV11-2 combines with J gene TRBJ2-1, with 14 bases identical to TRBD2. The CDR3 contains 18 residues. Trimming took 0 bases from V and 8 from J; bases not matched to a gene: 9. Per germline, CDR1 SGHAT and CDR2 FQNNGV. CDR3 nucleotides: TGTGCCAGCAGCTTAGATCACCGGGGACTAGCGGGAGTAGATGAGCAGTTCTTC. Translated: CASSLDHRGLAGVDEQFF.

This clonotype occurred a few times. The chain's CDR3 is CASSLASGRAYEQYF. CDR3 bases: TGTGCCAGCAGCCTGGCTAGCGGACGGGCTTACGAGCAGTACTTC. The V and J genes are TRBV3-1 and TRBJ2-7, with 7 bases fitting TRBD2. The CDR3 runs 15 residues. J was trimmed by 4 bases and V by 4 bases; bases with no gene match: 10. CDR1 and CDR2 from the germline V gene are LGHDT and YNNKEL (reference sequence).

The chain uses TRBV10-3 and TRBJ1-1; no firm D call. Trimming took off 5 bases at V and 3 bases at J, with 10 bases between the two ends. Germline V lookup: CDR1 ENHRY, CDR2 SYGVKD. The CDR3 is 13 amino acids. The CDR3 bases are TGTGCCATCAGTCCTACGACTGACACTGAAGCTTTCTTT. It codes for CAISPTTDTEAFF.

The genes are TRBV6-1 and TRBJ2-5; 14 bases are shared with TRBD2. In germline, CDR1 is MNHNS, CDR2 SASEGT. The CDR3 contains 17 residues. Trimming cost V 6 bases and J 2 bases; bases outside gene matches: 8. CDR3 sequence: CASRRGGLAGDQETQYF. In nucleotides, the CDR3 is TGTGCCAGCAGGAGGGGGGGACTAGCGGGGGATCAAGAGACCCAGTACTTC.

This clonotype was seen a few times. The V and J genes are TRBV6-1 and TRBJ2-5, with 7 nucleotides matching TRBD1. The J segment lost 5 bases and the V segment lost 6 bases, leaving 6 bases of the junction unmatched. Germline assignment: CDR1 MNHNS and CDR2 SASEGT. The CDR3 has 13 amino acids. CDR3 loop: CASRTTGRETQYF. DNA for the CDR3: TGTGCCAGCAGGACGACAGGGCGGGAGACCCAGTACTTC.

This clonotype was seen at least ten times. The chain couples TRBV11-2 to TRBJ1-1; perhaps TRBD1 as D (5 bases). Germline CDR1 and CDR2: SGHAT and FQNNGV. Trimming shortened V by 1 base and J by 1 base, and 7 bases separated the two germline ends. CDR3 size: 14 residues. CDR3: CASSLAGTNTEAFF. CDR3 bases: TGTGCCAGCAGCTTAGCAGGGACGAACACTGAAGCTTTCTTT.

This clonotype was counted a few times. This sequence joins TRBV27 and TRBJ2-1, with 7 bases lining up with TRBD1. The CDR3 contains 14 residues. Germline CDR1 and CDR2: MNHEY and SMNVEV (reference sequence). V dropped 5 bases and J dropped 5; count of bases not matched to a gene: 6. For the CDR3, the DNA is TGTGCCAGCAGTCAAAACGGACAGGACAATGAGCAGTTCTTC. This gives the protein CASSQNGQDNEQFF.

This clonotype was detected a few times. The rearrangement uses TRBV10-2 and TRBJ2-7; D possibly corresponds to TRBD2 (6 bases). The germline V gene has CDR1 WSHSY and CDR2 SAAADI. The CDR3 has 12 amino acids. CDR3 residues: CAEGSPGYEQYF. For the CDR3, the DNA is TGCGCGGAGGGGTCCCCGGGGTACGAGCAGTACTTC.

The gene calls are TRBV6-2 or TRBV6-3 and TRBJ2-7, with TRBD1 matching over 9 bases. The CDR3 is 15 amino acids. Germline CDR1 MNHEY, CDR2 SVGEGT. J lost 6 bases, V lost 2 bases, and 8 bases had no gene match. CDR3 protein: CASSYTGTGPREQYF. CDR3 in DNA: TGTGCCAGCAGTTACACCGGGACAGGGCCTCGCGAGCAGTACTTC.

This rearrangement joins TRBV6-2 or TRBV6-3 to TRBJ2-5; D ambiguous. CDR1 is MNHEY, CDR2 SVGEGT, per germline. The ends were cut back, 6 bases at V and 10 bases at J, with 15 bases in the middle. This CDR3 has 12 amino acids. CDR3 DNA sequence: TGTGCCAGCAGCCCCTGGGTCTCCGGCCAGTACTTC. The encoded protein is CASSPWVSGQYF.

This chain joins TRBV16 and TRBJ2-7; possible D gene TRBD1, 6 bases. The CDR3 has 14 residues. V lost 3 bases, J lost 2 bases, and 11 bases lay in between. Germline CDR1 and CDR2: KGHSY and FQNENV. The CDR3: CASSHPGQPYEQYF. In DNA, the CDR3 is TGTGCCAGCAGCCATCCGGGACAACCCTACGAGCAGTACTTC.

This clonotype appeared a few times. J is TRBJ2-5 and V is TRBV9, with TRBD2 matching 8 bases. Germline trimming cut 2 bases from V and 3 bases from J; bases unmatched to any gene: 3. The CDR3 runs to 14 residues. Germline V gene data show CDR1 as SGDLS and CDR2 as YYNGEE. The DNA of the CDR3 is TGTGCCAGCAGCGTTAGCGGGGCAAAAGAGACCCAGTACTTC. This sequence encodes CASSVSGAKETQYF.

This chain uses TRBV7-8 with TRBJ2-7, with TRBD2 matching 10 bases. In germline, CDR1 is SGHVS, CDR2 FQNEAQ. The CDR3 loop spans 13 amino acids. The V segment lost 6 bases and the J segment 5 bases; nucleotides outside the gene matches: 4. The CDR3 sequence: CASREGLADEQYF. CDR3 bases: TGTGCCAGCAGAGAAGGACTAGCGGACGAGCAGTACTTC.

This clonotype was detected only a few times. The rearrangement links TRBV7-2 to TRBJ1-3; D is perhaps TRBD1 (5 bases). CDR1 is SGHTA and CDR2 is FQGNSA in the germline V gene. The V gene lost 5 bases and the J gene lost 0 bases, with 11 bases spanning the gap. This CDR3 comprises 15 residues. CDR3 sequence reads: CASSMVGGSGNTIYF. CDR3 bases: TGTGCCAGCAGCATGGTGGGGGGCTCTGGAAACACCATATATTTT.

The V and J genes are TRBV20-1 and TRBJ2-2; 7 bases match TRBD2. Germline trimming cut 3 bases from V and 4 bases from J; bases unmatched to any gene: 2. Germline loops: CDR1 DFQATT, CDR2 SNEGSKA (reference sequence). The CDR3 is 13 amino acids. This CDR3 reads CSASGGSTGELFF. For the CDR3, the DNA is TGCAGTGCTAGCGGGGGGTCCACCGGGGAGCTGTTTTTT.

The rearrangement joins TRBV6-1 to TRBJ2-7; D is perhaps TRBD1 (5 bases). Germline V lookup: CDR1 MNHNS, CDR2 SASEGT. Trimming cost V 5 bases and J 1 base, with 15 bases left between them. The CDR3 has 15 residues. The CDR3 bases are TGTGCCAGCAGTAAGCAGTACGGACATTCCTACGAGCAGTACTTC. Amino acids: CASSKQYGHSYEQYF.

V is TRBV7-9 and J is TRBJ2-1, with a possible D match to TRBD2 (5 bases). V shed 3 bases and J shed 2 bases, with 11 bases lying between them. Germline V gene sequence: CDR1 SEHNR, CDR2 FQNEAQ (reference sequence). The CDR3 sequence is 15 residues long. CDR3 loop: CASSFGRVTYNEQFF. CDR3 coding DNA: TGTGCCAGCAGCTTTGGGCGGGTTACCTACAATGAGCAGTTCTTC.

The chain recombines TRBV4-2 with TRBJ2-5; the match to TRBD2 covers 12 bases. The CDR3 totals 20 residues. Looked up from germline, CDR1 is LGHNA and CDR2 is YNFKEQ. The J segment lost 5 bases and the V segment lost 0 bases, leaving 16 bases of the junction unmatched. CDR3 nucleotides: TGTGCCAGCAGCCAAGAAGCCCTAGCGGGAGGGGGAAGCGTCCGTGAGACCCAGTACTTC. This gives the protein CASSQEALAGGGSVRETQYF.

The chain carries TRBV6-1 and TRBJ2-7; tentative D call: TRBD1 (6 bases). CDR3 size: 14 residues. Per germline, CDR1 MNHNS and CDR2 SASEGT. Deletions cut 8 bases from V and 3 bases from J, with 17 bases between. The CDR3, as DNA: TGTGCCAGCTCCTCAGGGGTCCTATACTACGAGCAGTACTTC. Protein sequence: CASSSGVLYYEQYF.

The chain uses TRBV12-3 or TRBV12-4 and TRBJ2-5; no definite D call. This CDR3 contains 14 residues. V dropped 3 bases and J dropped 5 bases, with 13 bases sitting between them. CDR3 sequence reads: CASSFGGGVETQYF. The CDR3 coding sequence is TGTGCCAGCAGTTTCGGCGGCGGCGTGGAGACCCAGTACTTC.

In its sample, this clonotype was seen many times. V and J are TRBV7-6 and TRBJ1-1, with no clear D. Germline assignment: CDR1 SGHVS and CDR2 FNYEAQ. Trimming pared 5 bases from V and 1 base from J, leaving 8 bases between. This CDR3 comprises 13 residues. The CDR3 DNA follows: TGTGCCAGCAGCCCTAACAGGAACACTGAAGCTTTCTTT. This sequence encodes CASSPNRNTEAFF.

V and J are TRBV6-5 and TRBJ2-7, with TRBD2 identical over 13 bases. Germline V gene lookup returns CDR1 MNHEY and CDR2 SVGAGI. This CDR3 region has 18 residues. Trimming removed 0 bases from V and 0 bases from J; junction bases left unmatched: 5. This CDR3 is CASSYSGLAGLISYEQYF. In DNA form, the CDR3 reads TGTGCCAGCAGTTACTCGGGACTAGCGGGGCTGATCTCCTACGAGCAGTACTTC.

This clonotype was seen only a few times. Germline and junction disagree at one end, which may indicate a read error. The chain couples TRBV14 to TRBJ2-5; D is perhaps TRBD2 (6 bases). Per the germline V gene, CDR1 is SGHDN and CDR2 is FVKESK. This CDR3 region has 12 residues. CDR3 amino acids: CASSQDGRREIF. Written as DNA, the CDR3 is TGTGCCAGCAGCCAAGATGGGAGGAGGGAGATCTTC.

The gene calls are TRBV20-1 and TRBJ2-7; 11 nucleotides match TRBD1. The germline V gene has CDR1 DFQATT and CDR2 SNEGSKA (reference sequence). V lost 1 base to trimming and J lost 4 bases; unmatched junction nucleotides: 3. The length of the CDR3 is 14 residues. The CDR3 here is CSARGTGGGYEQYF. The CDR3 bases are TGCAGTGCTAGAGGGACAGGGGGCGGTTACGAGCAGTACTTC.

This clonotype occurred a few times. The CDR3 nucleotides are TGCAGTGCTCCGCTAACGTCTAAGAGCACCGGGGAGCTGTTTTTT. Protein: CSAPLTSKSTGELFF. V usage is TRBV20-1 and J usage is TRBJ2-2; D not certain. The germline CDR1 and CDR2 sequences are DFQATT and SNEGSKA (reference sequence). The ends were cut back, 5 bases at V and 4 bases at J, with 17 bases in the middle. CDR3 length: 15 residues.

Here the CDR3 reads CASRDGTGGFKQYF. The CDR3, as DNA: TGTGCCAGCAGAGATGGGACAGGGGGCTTTAAGCAGTACTTC. The rearrangement links TRBV7-2 to TRBJ2-7, with 12 bases matching TRBD1. Germline lookup yields CDR1 SGHTA and CDR2 FQGNSA. This CDR3 is built from 14 residues. V trimming: 6 bases; J trimming: 8 bases; junction bases outside the gene matches: 8.

The chain carries TRBV11-3 and TRBJ2-5, with 8 bases that match TRBD1. Germline CDR1 reads SGHNT; CDR2 reads YENEEA. Unmatched junction bases numbered 11, after V lost 5 bases and J lost 3 bases. CDR3 length: 16 amino acids. Written as DNA, the CDR3 is TGTGCCAGCAGCCCCGGTCCCGGGACAGGAGAAGAGACCCAGTACTTC. Its protein is CASSPGPGTGEETQYF.

The chain has TRBV20-1 and TRBJ2-3, with 8 bases that match TRBD1. V was clipped by 3 bases and J by 4 bases; unmatched bases: 3. There are 13 residues in the CDR3. Germline loops: CDR1 DFQATT, CDR2 SNEGSKA (reference sequence). This CDR3 is CSARSTGADTQYF. In nucleotides, the CDR3 is TGCAGTGCTAGGTCGACAGGGGCAGATACGCAGTATTTT.

The rearrangement links TRBV15 to TRBJ2-1, with 9 bases lining up with TRBD2. This CDR3 contains 16 residues. CDR1 is LNHNV and CDR2 is YYDKDF in the germline V gene (reference sequence). The V gene end was trimmed by 0 bases and the J gene end by 7 bases; junction bases not matched to a gene: 7. The CDR3 here is CATSRDVGTSPNEQFF. The CDR3 DNA reads TGTGCCACCAGCAGAGATGTTGGGACTAGCCCAAATGAGCAGTTCTTC.

The rearrangement uses TRBV7-2 and TRBJ2-2; 9 bases are shared with TRBD1. J lost 5 bases, V lost 5 bases, and 9 bases had no gene match. CDR1 is SGHTA, CDR2 FQGNSA, per germline. There are 16 residues in the CDR3. This CDR3 is CASSRQPTGGTGELFF. CDR3 sequence (DNA): TGTGCCAGCAGCCGCCAGCCGACAGGGGGAACCGGGGAGCTGTTTTTT.